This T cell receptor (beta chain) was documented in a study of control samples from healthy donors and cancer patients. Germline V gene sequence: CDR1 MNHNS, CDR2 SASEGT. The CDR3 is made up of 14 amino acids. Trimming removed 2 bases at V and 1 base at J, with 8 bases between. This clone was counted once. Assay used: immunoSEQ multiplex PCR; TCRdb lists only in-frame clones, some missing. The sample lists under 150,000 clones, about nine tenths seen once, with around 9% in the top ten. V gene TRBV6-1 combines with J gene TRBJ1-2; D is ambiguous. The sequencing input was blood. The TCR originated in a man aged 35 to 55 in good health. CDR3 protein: CASSEFRGNYGYTF. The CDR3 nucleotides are TGTGCCAGCAGTGAATTTCGGGGTAACTATGGCTACACCTTC.